The entry below describes one T cell receptor beta chain. Antigen specificity is unknown. The sample is drawn from a study of glioma-infiltrating T cells after dendritic cell vaccination. Here immunoSEQ multiplex PCR was the method, and the copy in TCRdb shows in-frame clones only, minus some. The sample consists of 98,000 or so clones, around 80% of them appearing once. The CDR3 sequence is 12 residues long. V gave up 1 base and J gave up 0 bases, with 4 bases separating them. In germline, CDR1 is GTSNPN, CDR2 SVGIG (reference sequence). Study outcomes and limitations: Higher pretreatment TIL content predicted longer progression-free time and survival.

This sample's time point: after dendritic cell vaccination, including at tumor progression/relapse. This chain uses TRBV30 with TRBJ2-7; no reliable D call. This sequence was found in a human donor with glioblastoma. The input for sequencing was blood, taken after dendritic cell vaccination. The CDR3 bases are TGTGCCTGGAGTGAGAGCTCCTACGAGCAGTACTTC. Protein: CAWSESSYEQYF.